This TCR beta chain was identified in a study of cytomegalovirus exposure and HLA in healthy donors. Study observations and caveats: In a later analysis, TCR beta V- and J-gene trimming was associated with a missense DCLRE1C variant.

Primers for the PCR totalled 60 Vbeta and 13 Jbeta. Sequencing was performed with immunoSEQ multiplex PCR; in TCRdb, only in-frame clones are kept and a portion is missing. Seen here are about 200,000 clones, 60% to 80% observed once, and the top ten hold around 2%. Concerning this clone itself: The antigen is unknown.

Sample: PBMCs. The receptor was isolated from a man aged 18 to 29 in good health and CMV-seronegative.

CDR3 residues: CASSLREGVAGELFF. Written as DNA, the CDR3 is TGTGCCAGCAGCTTGCGGGAGGGGGTTGCCGGGGAGCTGTTTTTT. V gene TRBV7-9 combines with J gene TRBJ2-2, with TRBD2 identical over 9 bases. The V segment lost 3 bases and the J segment 6 bases; nucleotides outside the gene matches: 5. The CDR3 sequence is 15 residues long. Germline V CDR1 and CDR2: SEHNR, FQNEAQ (reference sequence).